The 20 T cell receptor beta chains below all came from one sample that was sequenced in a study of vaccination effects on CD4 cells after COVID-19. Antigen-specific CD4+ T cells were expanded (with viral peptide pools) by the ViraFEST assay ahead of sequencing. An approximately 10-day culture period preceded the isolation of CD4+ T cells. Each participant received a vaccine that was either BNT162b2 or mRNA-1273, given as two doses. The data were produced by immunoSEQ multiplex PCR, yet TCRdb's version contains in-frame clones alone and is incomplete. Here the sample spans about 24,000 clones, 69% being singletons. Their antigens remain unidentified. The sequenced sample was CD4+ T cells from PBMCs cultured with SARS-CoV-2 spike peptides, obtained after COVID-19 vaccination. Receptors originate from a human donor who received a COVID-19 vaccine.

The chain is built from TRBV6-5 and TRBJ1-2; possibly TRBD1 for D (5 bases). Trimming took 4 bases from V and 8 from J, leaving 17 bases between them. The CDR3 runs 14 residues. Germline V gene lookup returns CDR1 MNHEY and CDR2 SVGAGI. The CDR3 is CASSSDTNVGGYTF. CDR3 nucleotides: TGTGCCAGCAGTTCGGACACGAACGTCGGGGGCTACACCTTC.

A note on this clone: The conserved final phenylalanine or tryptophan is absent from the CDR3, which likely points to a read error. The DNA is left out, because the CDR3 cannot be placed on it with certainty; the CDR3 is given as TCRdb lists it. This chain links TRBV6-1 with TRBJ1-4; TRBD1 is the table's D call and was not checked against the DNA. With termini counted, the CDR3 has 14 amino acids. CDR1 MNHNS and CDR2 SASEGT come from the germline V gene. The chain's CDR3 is CASSLRTGGEAREI.

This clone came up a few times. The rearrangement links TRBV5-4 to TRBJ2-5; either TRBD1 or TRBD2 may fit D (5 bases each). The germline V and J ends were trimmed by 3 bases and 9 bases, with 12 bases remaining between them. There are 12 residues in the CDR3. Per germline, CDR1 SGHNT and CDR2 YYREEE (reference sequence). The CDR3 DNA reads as TGTGCCAGCAGCTCGGGACCCCTGTCCCAGTACTTC. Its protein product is CASSSGPLSQYF.

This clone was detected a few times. The DNA of the CDR3 is TGTGCCACCAAGACAGGGGTGGACACCGGGGAGCTGTTTTTT. It is translated as CATKTGVDTGELFF. The chain links TRBV19 to TRBJ2-2, with 8 bases matching TRBD1. The CDR3 has 14 residues. J was trimmed by 3 bases and V by 10 bases; bases with no gene match: 7. Germline V lookup: CDR1 LNHDA, CDR2 SQIVND (reference sequence).

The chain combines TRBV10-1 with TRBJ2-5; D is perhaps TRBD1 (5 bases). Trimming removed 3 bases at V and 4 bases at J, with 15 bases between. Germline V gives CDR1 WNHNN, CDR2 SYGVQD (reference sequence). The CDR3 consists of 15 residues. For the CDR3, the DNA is TGCGCCAGCAGTGATAAATCCGCAGGGTTAGAGACCCAGTACTTC. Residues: CASSDKSAGLETQYF.

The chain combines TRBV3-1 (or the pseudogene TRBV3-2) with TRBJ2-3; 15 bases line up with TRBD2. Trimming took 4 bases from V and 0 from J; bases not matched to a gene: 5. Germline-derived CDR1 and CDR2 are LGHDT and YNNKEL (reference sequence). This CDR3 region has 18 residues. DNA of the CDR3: TGTGCCAGCAGCCGCGGGACTAGCGGGGGGTATAGCACAGATACGCAGTATTTT. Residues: CASSRGTSGGYSTDTQYF.

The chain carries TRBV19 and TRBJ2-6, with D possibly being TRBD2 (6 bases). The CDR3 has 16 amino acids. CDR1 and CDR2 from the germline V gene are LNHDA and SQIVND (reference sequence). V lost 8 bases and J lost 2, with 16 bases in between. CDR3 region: CASGPSGFTGANVLTF. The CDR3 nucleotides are TGTGCCAGTGGCCCCAGCGGGTTCACTGGGGCCAACGTCCTGACTTTC.

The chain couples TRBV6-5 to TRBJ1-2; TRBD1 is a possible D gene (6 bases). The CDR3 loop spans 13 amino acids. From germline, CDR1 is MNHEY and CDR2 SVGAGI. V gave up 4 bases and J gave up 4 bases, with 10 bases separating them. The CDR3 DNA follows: TGTGCCAGCAGTTCCAGGGGACCCTATGGCTACACCTTC. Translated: CASSSRGPYGYTF.

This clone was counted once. In nucleotides, the CDR3 is TGTGCCAGCAGTTATGAGAAAAACTATGGCTACACCTTC. It encodes CASSYEKNYGYTF. The chain couples TRBV6-5 to TRBJ1-2; D uncertain. The V end was cut by 3 bases, the J end by 2 bases, with 7 bases between. This CDR3 spans 13 amino acids. Looked up from germline, CDR1 is MNHEY and CDR2 is SVGAGI.

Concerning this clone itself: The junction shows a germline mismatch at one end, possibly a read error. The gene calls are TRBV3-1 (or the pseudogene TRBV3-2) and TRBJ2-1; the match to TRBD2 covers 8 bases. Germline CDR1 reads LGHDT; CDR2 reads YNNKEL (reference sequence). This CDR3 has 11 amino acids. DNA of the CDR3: TGTGCCAGCAGCCACCGAGCGGGAGTTGTCTTC. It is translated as CASSHRAGVVF.

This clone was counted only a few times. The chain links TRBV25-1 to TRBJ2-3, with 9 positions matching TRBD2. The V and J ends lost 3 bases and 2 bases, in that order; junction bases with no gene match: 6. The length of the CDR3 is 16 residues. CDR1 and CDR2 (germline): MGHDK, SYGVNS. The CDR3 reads CASSDVLAGLTDTQYF. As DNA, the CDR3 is TGTGCCAGCAGTGATGTTCTAGCGGGACTCACAGATACGCAGTATTTT.

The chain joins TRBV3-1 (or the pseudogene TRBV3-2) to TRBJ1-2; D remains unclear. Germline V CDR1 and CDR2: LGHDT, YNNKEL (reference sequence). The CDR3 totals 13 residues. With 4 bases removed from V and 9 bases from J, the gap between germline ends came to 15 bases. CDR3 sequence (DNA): TGTGCCAGCAGCCTTGAAAACAAGCGGTGCTACACCTTC. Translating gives CASSLENKRCYTF.

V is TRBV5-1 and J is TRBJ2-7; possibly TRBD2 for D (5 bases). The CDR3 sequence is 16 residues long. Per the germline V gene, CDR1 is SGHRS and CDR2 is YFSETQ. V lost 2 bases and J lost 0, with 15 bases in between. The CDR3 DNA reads TGCGCCAGCAGCTTCGAGGGCAGGATGAGCTCCTACGAGCAGTACTTC. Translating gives CASSFEGRMSSYEQYF.

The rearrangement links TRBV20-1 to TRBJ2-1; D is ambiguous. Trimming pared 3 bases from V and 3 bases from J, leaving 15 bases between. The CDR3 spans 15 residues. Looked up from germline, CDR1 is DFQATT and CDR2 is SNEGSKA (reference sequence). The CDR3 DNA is TGCAGTGCTAGTGTAGGCCCGGTCTACTACAATGAGCAGTTCTTC. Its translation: CSASVGPVYYNEQFF.

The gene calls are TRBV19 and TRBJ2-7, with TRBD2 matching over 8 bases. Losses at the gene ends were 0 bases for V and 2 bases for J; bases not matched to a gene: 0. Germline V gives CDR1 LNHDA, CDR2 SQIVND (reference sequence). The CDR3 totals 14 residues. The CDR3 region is CASSIERGAYEQYF. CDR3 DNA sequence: TGTGCCAGTAGTATAGAGCGGGGGGCCTACGAGCAGTACTTC. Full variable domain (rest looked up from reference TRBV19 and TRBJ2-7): DGGITQSPKYLFRKEGQNVTLSCEQNLNHDAMYWYRQDPGQGLRLIYYSQIVNDFQKGDIAEGYSVSREKKESFPLTVTSAQKNPTAFYLCASSIERGAYEQYFGPGTRLTVT.

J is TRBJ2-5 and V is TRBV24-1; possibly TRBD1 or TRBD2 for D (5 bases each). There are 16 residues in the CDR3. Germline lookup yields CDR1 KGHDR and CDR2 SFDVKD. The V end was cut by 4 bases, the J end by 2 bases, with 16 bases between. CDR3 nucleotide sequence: TGTGCCACCAGTGAACCCGGACGGGGCCCGCAAGAGACCCAGTACTTC. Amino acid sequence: CATSEPGRGPQETQYF.

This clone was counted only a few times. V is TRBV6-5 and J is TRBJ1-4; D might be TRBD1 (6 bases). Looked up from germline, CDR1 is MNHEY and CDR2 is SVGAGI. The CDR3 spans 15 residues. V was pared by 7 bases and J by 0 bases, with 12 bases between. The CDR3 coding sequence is TGTGCCAGCACTCCGACAGGTTCAACTAATGAAAAACTGTTTTTT. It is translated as CASTPTGSTNEKLFF.

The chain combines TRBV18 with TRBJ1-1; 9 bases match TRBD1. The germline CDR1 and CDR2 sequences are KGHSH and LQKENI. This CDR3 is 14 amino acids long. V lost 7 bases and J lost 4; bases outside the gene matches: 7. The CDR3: CASLQGAGGTEAFF. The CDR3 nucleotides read TGTGCCAGCTTACAGGGGGCTGGGGGCACTGAAGCTTTCTTT.

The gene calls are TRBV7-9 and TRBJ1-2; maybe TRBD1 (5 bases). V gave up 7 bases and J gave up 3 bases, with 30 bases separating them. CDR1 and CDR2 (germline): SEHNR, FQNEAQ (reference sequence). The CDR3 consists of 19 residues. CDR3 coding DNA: TGTGCCAGCATGCGCGTTGGGGTTCGGACACGGGACGGAGACTATGGCTACACCTTC. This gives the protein CASMRVGVRTRDGDYGYTF.

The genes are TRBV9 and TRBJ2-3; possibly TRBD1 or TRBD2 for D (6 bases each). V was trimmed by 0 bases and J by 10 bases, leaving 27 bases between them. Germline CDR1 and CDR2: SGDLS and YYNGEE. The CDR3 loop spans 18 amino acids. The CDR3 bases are TGTGCCAGCAGCGTAGTCTCCACGGGGGCTTCCGGGGTGGAGGCGCAGTATTTT. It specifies CASSVVSTGASGVEAQYF.